This T cell receptor (beta chain) was sequenced during a study of blood T cells in healthy people across ages. Study-level findings and limits: Diversity was estimated from one million T cells, and these estimates were considered underestimates. Observed TCR beta diversity per million T cells went down as age went up. This fall followed a roughly linear course with age.

A note on this clonotype: Its specificity is not known. The junction does not match germline at one end; this may be a read error.

Per germline, CDR1 LGHNA and CDR2 YSLEER. CDR3 size: 13 residues. Through a sample-barcoded 5' primer and a J-beta primer mix, a second PCR was run for roughly 6 to 11 cycles. TCRdb ran MiXCR on the 5' RACE reads and lists one entry per CDR3 protein. This sample carries some 890,000 distinct CDR3 sequences, just under 30% of them seen once, and the ten largest clones take about 9.4%. This same sample was also taken into another study, of T cells of mothers and their children.

Sequenced material: blood. This TCR was recovered from a woman aged 40 to 55 in good health. The chain uses TRBV4-3 and TRBJ1-1; unclear D gene. CDR3: CARSQDQSSEAFF. The CDR3, as DNA: TGCGCCCGCAGCCAGGACCAATCGTCTGAAGCTTTCTTT.